This T cell receptor (beta chain) is drawn from a study of beta chain features in type 1 diabetes. Study-wide findings and caveats: HLA influence on TCRB rearrangement stayed unresolved here.

Germline assignment: CDR1 SQVTM and CDR2 ANQGSEA. Trimming at V came to 6 bases and at J to 9 bases, leaving 6 bases not matched to a gene. The CDR3 is 11 amino acids. Reverse transcribing all isolated RNA meant expressed TCRB transcripts were sequenced. TCRdb's copy holds only in-frame clones and misses some; the assay was immunoSEQ multiplex PCR. The sample consists of approximately 150,000 clones, about 9.8% of them appearing once. This clone has more than one count but fewer than ten. Its target is unknown. The source material was central memory CD4+ T cells from blood. The chain carries TRBV29-1 and TRBJ1-1; 8 nucleotides line up with TRBD1. This receptor was taken from a woman aged 18-29 years in good health. The CDR3 protein is CSVGQGQQAFF. The CDR3 DNA sequence: TGCAGCGTAGGACAGGGACAGCAAGCTTTCTTT.